These 2 T cell receptor beta chains came from one sample sequenced in a study of CD8+CD57+ T cells in acquired aplastic anemia. Sequenced patients had shown CD8+CD57+ cell expansion by flow cytometry. Genomic DNA was employed as the template in profiling TCR beta VDJ and CDR3. Each CDR3 protein gets one entry after TCRdb re-called the reads with MiXCR. This sample has about 160,000 distinct CDR3 sequences; roughly 48% occur once, and the top ten carry 2.5% to 3.5%. The sample taken for sequencing was sorted CD4+, CD8+, or CD8+CD57+ T cells (not recorded which) from PBMCs. The receptors were sampled from a human donor with aplastic anemia.

This clonotype was picked up many times. The rearrangement uses TRBV19 and TRBJ1-2, with a weak D call TRBD1 (6 bases). The germline V gene has CDR1 LNHDA and CDR2 SQIVND (reference sequence). V was shortened by 1 base and J by 1 base, with 19 bases between the two germline ends. The length of the CDR3 is 18 residues. The CDR3, as DNA: TGTGCCAGTAGTATAGGCAGCGAACAGGGATCCTATAACTATGGCTACACCTTC. Encoded protein: CASSIGSEQGSYNYGYTF.

This clonotype was seen repeatedly, ten times or more. The chain couples TRBV20-1 to TRBJ2-1; D is unresolved. Trimming removed 5 bases from V and 7 bases from J, with 18 bases in between. Per the germline V gene, CDR1 is DFQATT and CDR2 is SNEGSKA (reference sequence). The CDR3 consists of 14 residues. DNA for the CDR3: TGCAGTGCTCTACAGCCAATGACGGAAAATGAGCAGTTCTTC. It codes for CSALQPMTENEQFF.